Listed here are 14 T cell receptor beta chains from one sample, sequenced in a study of OX40 agonist ivuxolimab in advanced cancers. Repertoires were generated with immunoSEQ multiplex PCR, while TCRdb's copy carries only in-frame clones and drops some. Found here are about 68,000 clones, around 93% of them singletons; the top ten hold 1% to 1.2%. This sample comprised CD4+ or CD8+ T cells sorted from blood, obtained in a trial of the OX40 agonist ivuxolimab. The receptors were gathered from an adult with an advanced solid tumor such as melanoma, head and neck, liver or kidney cancer.

The sample holds a few counts of this clone. The chain has TRBV19 and TRBJ2-5; D is unresolved. This CDR3 contains 14 residues. Germline V gene lookup returns CDR1 LNHDA and CDR2 SQIVND (reference sequence). V was trimmed by 4 bases and J by 4 bases, leaving 13 bases between them. This CDR3 reads CASSNKFGSETQYF. The CDR3 DNA follows: TGTGCCAGTAGTAACAAATTCGGTTCAGAGACCCAGTACTTC.

The chain uses TRBV27 and TRBJ2-1, with 8 bases that match TRBD2. V gave up 6 bases and J gave up 2 bases; unmatched junction bases: 12. The CDR3 is 17 amino acids. Germline CDR1 is MNHEY and CDR2 is SMNVEV (reference sequence). The CDR3 here is CASRIRGLATTYNEQFF. The CDR3, as DNA: TGTGCCAGCAGAATACGAGGACTAGCCACTACCTACAATGAGCAGTTCTTC.

The chain is built from TRBV12-1 and TRBJ1-1; the table's D call of TRBD1 was not tested on the DNA. TRBV12-1 constitutes a pseudogene. The CDR3 runs 13 residues. CDR3 amino acids: CASSFTGITEAFF. The CDR3, as DNA: TGTGCCAGCAGCTTTACAGGGATCACTGAAGCTTTCTTT.

This clone was seen a single time. This chain connects TRBV4-1 to TRBJ2-5; 9 bases agree with TRBD1. V lost 1 base and J lost 4; bases outside the gene matches: 4. Germline-derived CDR1 and CDR2 are MGHRA and YSYEKL. The CDR3 is made up of 15 amino acids. CDR3 DNA: TGCGCCAGCAGCCAAGCAGGGGACAGGGTAGAGACCCAGTACTTC. Protein sequence: CASSQAGDRVETQYF.

The V and J genes are TRBV19 and TRBJ1-1, with D unclear. V was pared by 3 bases and J by 1 base, with 12 bases between. This CDR3 contains 15 residues. The germline CDR1 and CDR2 sequences are LNHDA and SQIVND (reference sequence). The CDR3 sequence is CASSMVAGRNTEAFF. The CDR3, as DNA: TGTGCCAGTAGTATGGTCGCAGGAAGGAACACTGAAGCTTTCTTT.

The V and J genes are TRBV2 and TRBJ2-6; tentative D call: TRBD2 (6 bases). CDR1 and CDR2 from the germline V gene are SNHLY and FYNNEI. The V end lost 11 bases, the J end lost 0 bases, and 11 bases lay between the germline ends. The CDR3 sequence is 14 residues long. Here the CDR3 DNA reads TGTGCCGGTTGGCGGGACTCTGGGGCCAACGTCCTGACTTTC. This gives the protein CAGWRDSGANVLTF.

The J gene is TRBJ2-1, the V gene TRBV30; 9 bases align to TRBD1. Germline V lookup: CDR1 GTSNPN, CDR2 SVGIG (reference sequence). This CDR3 contains 16 residues. With 6 bases clipped from V and 7 bases from J, the junction kept 16 bases outside the gene matches. The CDR3 coding sequence is TGTGCCTGTACCCGGACCGGGACAGGGACTTTTAATGAGCAGTTCTTC. This encodes CACTRTGTGTFNEQFF.

The V call is TRBV23-1, the J call TRBJ2-7, with D hard to call. TRBV23-1 is an open reading frame whose function is uncertain. Trimming cost V 4 bases and J 3 bases, with 13 bases left between them. This CDR3 is 14 amino acids long. The CDR3 loop is CASSRRTAFYEQYF. The CDR3 nucleotides read TGCGCCAGCAGTCGCAGGACGGCATTCTACGAGCAGTACTTC.

This clone was detected once. J is TRBJ1-3 and V is TRBV10-1; 7 bases align to TRBD1. Germline loops: CDR1 WNHNN, CDR2 SYGVQD (reference sequence). The CDR3 covers 16 residues. J was trimmed by 2 bases and V by 5 bases; bases with no gene match: 9. CDR3 DNA sequence: TGCGCCAGCAGTCTTACAGGGGCCTGGGCTGGAAACACCATATATTTT. Translated, it gives CASSLTGAWAGNTIYF.

The CDR3 DNA sequence: TGTGCCTGGAGTGTAGGCGAACCCCCGTATTTT. Residues: CAWSVGEPPYF. This chain uses TRBV30 with TRBJ2-3; D unclear. Germline CDR1 and CDR2: GTSNPN and SVGIG (reference sequence). This CDR3 comprises 11 residues. The germline V and J ends were trimmed by 0 bases and 14 bases, with 12 bases remaining between them.

The gene calls are TRBV10-3 and TRBJ1-2; 11 bases align to TRBD1. The CDR3 is 14 amino acids. CDR1 and CDR2 (germline): ENHRY, SYGVKD. V trimming: 6 bases; J trimming: 7 bases; junction bases outside the gene matches: 7. This chain's CDR3 is CAISRTGGSSGYTF. The CDR3, as DNA: TGTGCCATCAGCAGGACAGGGGGCTCTAGTGGCTACACCTTC.

The rearrangement joins TRBV10-1 to TRBJ1-1; D is unresolved. From germline, CDR1 is WNHNN and CDR2 SYGVQD (reference sequence). V was pared by 3 bases and J by 10 bases, with 9 bases between. The CDR3 extends over 11 amino acids. This CDR3 reads CASSDGRGAFF. CDR3 nucleotides: TGCGCCAGCAGTGACGGAAGAGGAGCTTTCTTT.

V usage is TRBV27 and J usage is TRBJ2-1, with 8 bases identical to TRBD1. Germline V gene sequence: CDR1 MNHEY, CDR2 SMNVEV (reference sequence). The CDR3 has 13 residues. V was pared by 3 bases and J by 10 bases, with 5 bases of the junction left unmatched. The CDR3: CASSFSGQGEQFF. The CDR3, as DNA: TGTGCCAGCAGTTTCTCCGGACAGGGAGAGCAGTTCTTC.

V and J are TRBV27 and TRBJ1-5; no firm D call. CDR3 size: 15 residues. Per germline, CDR1 MNHEY and CDR2 SMNVEV (reference sequence). Between the trimmed V and J ends, which lost 0 bases and 4 bases, there was a span of 10 bases. The CDR3 DNA follows: TGTGCCAGCAGTTTATCTGCACTCCCAAATCAGCCCCAGCATTTT. Protein: CASSLSALPNQPQHF.